This TCR beta chain is drawn from a study of CXCR3-negative and CXCR3-positive naive CD8 T cells. The germline V gene encodes CDR1 SGHDT and CDR2 YYEEEE. CDR3 length: 13 amino acids. 5' RACE with UMI labels generated the TRB cDNA libraries. For each CDR3 protein, TCRdb gives one entry from its re-call of the 5' RACE reads, without DNA. The sample has 90,000 to 100,000 distinct CDR3 sequences; the top ten hold over 1.5%. This TCR was sampled from a human donor in good health. Some clones in this sample may be carry-over from other donors' samples. Sequencing was carried out using naive CXCR3- CD8+ T cells from blood. Subset noted: CD45RO-CCR7+CD27+CD95- naive CD8+ T cells lacking CXCR3 (TNR3-). This rearrangement joins TRBV5-6 to TRBJ1-5; the TCRdb D gene call, TRBD1, has no DNA to confirm it. CDR3 region: CASSSTGYQPQHF.